This entry is about one TCR beta chain. What it binds is not known. The time point: blood at routine non-recurrence follow-up after resection. Sequencing covered unsorted whole RNA taken from tumor, nontumor lung or frozen PBMC. This specimen comes from a study of spatial heterogeneity in lung cancer. Study-wide results and caveats: Whereas they appeared in blood less at follow-up, ubiquitous expanded tumor TCRs appeared there more at resection.

V shed 4 bases, J shed 1 base, and the junction held 3 bases outside the gene matches. Germline V gene sequence: CDR1 MDHEN, CDR2 SYDVKM. This CDR3 region has 14 residues. Individually, TCR cDNA molecules were each labelled with a unique molecular identifier. A single record per CDR3 protein comes from TCRdb applying MiXCR to the 5' RACE reads. In the table there are around 110,000 distinct CDR3 sequences, 9.5% to 15% of which are singletons. This chain uses TRBV28 with TRBJ2-5, with 7 bases identical to TRBD1. The source of this sequence is a male donor with early-stage non-small cell lung cancer. The sample in question was PBMCs, obtained at follow-up. The CDR3 nucleotides read TGTGCCAGCAGTTCTACAGGGGTCCAAGAGACCCAGTACTTC. It translates to CASSSTGVQETQYF.